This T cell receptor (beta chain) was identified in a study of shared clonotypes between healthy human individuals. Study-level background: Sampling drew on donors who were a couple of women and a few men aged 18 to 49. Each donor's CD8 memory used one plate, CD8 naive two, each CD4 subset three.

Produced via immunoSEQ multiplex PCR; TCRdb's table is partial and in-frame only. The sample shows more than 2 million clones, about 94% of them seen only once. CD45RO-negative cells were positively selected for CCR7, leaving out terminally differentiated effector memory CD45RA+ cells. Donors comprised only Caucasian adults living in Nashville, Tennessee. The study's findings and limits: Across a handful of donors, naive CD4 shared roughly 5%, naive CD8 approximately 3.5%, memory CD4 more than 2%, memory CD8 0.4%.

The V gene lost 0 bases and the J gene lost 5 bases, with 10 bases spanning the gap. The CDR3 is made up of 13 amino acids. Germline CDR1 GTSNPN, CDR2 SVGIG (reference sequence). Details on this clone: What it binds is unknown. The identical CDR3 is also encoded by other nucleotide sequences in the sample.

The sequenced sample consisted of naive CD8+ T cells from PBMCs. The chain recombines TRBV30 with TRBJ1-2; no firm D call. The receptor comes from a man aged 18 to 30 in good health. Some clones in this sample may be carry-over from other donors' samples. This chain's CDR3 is CAWSVGGSYGYTF. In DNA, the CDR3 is TGTGCCTGGAGTGTAGGAGGCTCATATGGCTACACCTTC. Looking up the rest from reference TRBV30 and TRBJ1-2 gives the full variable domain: SQTIHQWPATLVQPVGSPLSLECTVEGTSNPNLYWYRQAAGRGLQLLFYSVGIGQISSEVPQNLSASRPQDRQFILSSKKLLLSDSGFYLCAWSVGGSYGYTFGSGTRLTVV.